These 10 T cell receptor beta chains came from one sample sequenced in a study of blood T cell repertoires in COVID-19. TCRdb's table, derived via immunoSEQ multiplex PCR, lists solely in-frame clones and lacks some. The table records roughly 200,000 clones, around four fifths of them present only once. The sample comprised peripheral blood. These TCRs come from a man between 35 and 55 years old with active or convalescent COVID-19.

In DNA, the CDR3 is TGCGCCAGCAGCTACACAGAGTCTGGAAACACCATATATTTT. Its protein is CASSYTESGNTIYF. This sequence joins TRBV5-1 and TRBJ1-3; D gene ambiguous. The CDR3 spans 14 residues. Trimming removed 3 bases at V and 1 base at J, with 8 bases between. The germline gives CDR1 SGHRS, CDR2 YFSETQ.

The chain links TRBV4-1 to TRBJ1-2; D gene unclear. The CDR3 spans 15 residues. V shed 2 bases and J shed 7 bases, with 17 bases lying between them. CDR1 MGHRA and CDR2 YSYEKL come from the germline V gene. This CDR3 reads CASSQRRQAQPGYTF. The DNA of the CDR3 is TGCGCCAGCAGCCAAAGGAGGCAGGCTCAGCCTGGCTACACCTTC.

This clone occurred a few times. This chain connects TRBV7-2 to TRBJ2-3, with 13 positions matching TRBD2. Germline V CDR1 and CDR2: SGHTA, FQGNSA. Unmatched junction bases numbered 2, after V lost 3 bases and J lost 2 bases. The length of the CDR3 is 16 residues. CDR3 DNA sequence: TGTGCCAGCAGCTTGGGACTAGCGGGGACCACAGATACGCAGTATTTT. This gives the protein CASSLGLAGTTDTQYF.

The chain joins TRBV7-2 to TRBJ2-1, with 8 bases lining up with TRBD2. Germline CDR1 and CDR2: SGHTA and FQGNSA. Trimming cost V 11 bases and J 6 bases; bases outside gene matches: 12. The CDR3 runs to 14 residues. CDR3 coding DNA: TGTGCCTCGAGGCGAGCGGGGGAAACCAATGAGCAGTTCTTC. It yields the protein CASRRAGETNEQFF.

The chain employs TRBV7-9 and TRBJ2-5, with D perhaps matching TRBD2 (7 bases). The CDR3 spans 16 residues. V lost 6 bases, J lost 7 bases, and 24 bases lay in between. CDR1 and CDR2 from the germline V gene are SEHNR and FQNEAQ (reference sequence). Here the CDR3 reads CASSPSGGGLFWTQYF. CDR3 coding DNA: TGTGCCAGCAGTCCCAGTGGCGGGGGCCTCTTCTGGACCCAGTACTTC.

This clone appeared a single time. Here the CDR3 DNA reads TGTGCCAGCAGCCAATCAGGCCAGGGGTTGTACGATGGCTACACCTTC. Encoded protein: CASSQSGQGLYDGYTF. The V gene is TRBV16, the J gene TRBJ1-2, with D tentatively TRBD1 (6 bases). V was clipped by 0 bases and J by 6 bases, with 17 bases between them. Germline CDR1 and CDR2: KGHSY and FQNENV. The CDR3 totals 16 residues. Drawing the rest from reference TRBV16 and TRBJ1-2, the complete variable domain is GEEVAQTPKHLVRGEGQKAKLYCAPIKGHSYVFWYQQVLKNEFKFLISFQNENVFDETGMPKERFSAKCLPNSPCSLEIQATKLEDSAVYFCASSQSGQGLYDGYTFGSGTRLTVV.

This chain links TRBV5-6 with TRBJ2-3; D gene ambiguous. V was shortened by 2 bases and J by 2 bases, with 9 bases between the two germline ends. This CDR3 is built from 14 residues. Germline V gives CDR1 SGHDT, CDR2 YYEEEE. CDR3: CASSFNLYTDTQYF. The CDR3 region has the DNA TGTGCCAGCAGCTTCAACCTATACACAGATACGCAGTATTTT.

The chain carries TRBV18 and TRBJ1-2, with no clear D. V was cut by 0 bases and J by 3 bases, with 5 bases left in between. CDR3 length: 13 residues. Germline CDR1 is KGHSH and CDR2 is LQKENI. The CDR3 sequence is CASSPPRDYGYTF. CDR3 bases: TGTGCCAGCTCACCACCGAGGGACTATGGCTACACCTTC.

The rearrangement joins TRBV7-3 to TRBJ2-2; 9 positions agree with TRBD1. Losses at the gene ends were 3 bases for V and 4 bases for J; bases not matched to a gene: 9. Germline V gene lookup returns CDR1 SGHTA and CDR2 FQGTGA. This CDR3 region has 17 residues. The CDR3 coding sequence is TGTGCCAGCAGCTTGTGGGGTGGGACAGGGTTCACCGGGGAGCTGTTTTTT. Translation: CASSLWGGTGFTGELFF.

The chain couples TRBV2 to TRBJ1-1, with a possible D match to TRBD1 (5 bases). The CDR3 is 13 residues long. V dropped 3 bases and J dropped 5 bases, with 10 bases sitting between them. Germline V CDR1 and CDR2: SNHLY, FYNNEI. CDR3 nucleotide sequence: TGTGCCAGCAGTGACCAGGGCCTGACTGAAGCTTTCTTT. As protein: CASSDQGLTEAFF.